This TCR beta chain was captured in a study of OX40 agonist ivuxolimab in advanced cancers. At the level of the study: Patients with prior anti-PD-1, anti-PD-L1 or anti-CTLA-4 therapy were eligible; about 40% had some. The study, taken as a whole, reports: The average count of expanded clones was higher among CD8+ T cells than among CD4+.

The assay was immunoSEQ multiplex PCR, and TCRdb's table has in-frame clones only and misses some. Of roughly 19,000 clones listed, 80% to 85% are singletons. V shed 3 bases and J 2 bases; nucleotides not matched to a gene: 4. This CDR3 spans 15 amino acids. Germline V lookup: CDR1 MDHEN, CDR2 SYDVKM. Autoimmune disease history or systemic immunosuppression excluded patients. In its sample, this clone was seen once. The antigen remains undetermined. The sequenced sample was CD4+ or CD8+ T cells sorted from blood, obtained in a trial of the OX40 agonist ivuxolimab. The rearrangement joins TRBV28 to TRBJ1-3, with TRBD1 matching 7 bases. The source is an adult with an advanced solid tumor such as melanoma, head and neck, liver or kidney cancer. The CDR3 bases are TGTGCCAGCAGTTTGACCCAGGGGGCTGGAAACACCATATATTTT. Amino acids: CASSLTQGAGNTIYF.